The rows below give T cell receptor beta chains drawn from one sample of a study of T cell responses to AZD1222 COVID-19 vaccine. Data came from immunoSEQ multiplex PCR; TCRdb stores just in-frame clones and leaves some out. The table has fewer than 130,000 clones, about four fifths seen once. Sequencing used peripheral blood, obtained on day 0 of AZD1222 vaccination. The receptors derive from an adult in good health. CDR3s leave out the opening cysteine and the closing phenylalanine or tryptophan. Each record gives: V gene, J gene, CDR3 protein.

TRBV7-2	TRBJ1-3	ASSLATGTSGNTIY
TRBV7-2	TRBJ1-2	ASSLSGLSNYGYT
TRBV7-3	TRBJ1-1	ASSTTGGTEAF
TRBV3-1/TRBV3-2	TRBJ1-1	ASSPYIRDRMGYTEAF
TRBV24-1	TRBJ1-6	ATSDSRRPHSPLH
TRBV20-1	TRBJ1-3	SASAPGNTIY
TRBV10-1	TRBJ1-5	ASTGRNNQPQH
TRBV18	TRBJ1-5	ASSPDSSNQPQH
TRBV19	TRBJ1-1	ASSTQQGYTEAF
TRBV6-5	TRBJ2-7	ASSYKVTLYEQY
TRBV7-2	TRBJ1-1	ASSFRVLNTEAF
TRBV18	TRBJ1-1	ASSPPPNTEAF
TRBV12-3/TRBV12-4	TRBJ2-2	ASSIKGGELF
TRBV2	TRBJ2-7	ASSEQNSYEQY
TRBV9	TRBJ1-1	ASSVRGDGINTEAF
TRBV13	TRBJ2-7	ASSFYSSASYEQY
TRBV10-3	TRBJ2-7	AISESGEQY
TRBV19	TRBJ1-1	ASSAYRAEAF